The rows below give T cell receptor beta chains drawn from one sample of a study of metastatic and nonmetastatic thyroid tumors. TCRdb reprocessed the PCR reads via MiXCR. The sample yields more than 10,000 clones, approximately 25% seen once. The specimen sequenced was tumor tissue. These receptors all come from a female donor with papillary thyroid cancer or a benign thyroid nodule (not recorded which). Some clones in this sample may be carry-over from other donors' samples. The CDR3 runs from the conserved cysteine through the conserved F or W. The D gene is left open where the match is weak. Size values are once, few and many counts, or a class for expanded clones, and some rows have none.

abundance: .; len: 14; v_gene: TRBV30; j_gene: TRBJ2-1; d_gene: TRBD2; CDR3nt: TGTGCCTGGAGTGTACTAGCGGGAGCCCCTGAGCAGTTCTTC; CDR3aa: CAWSVLAGAPEQFF
abundance: .; len: 15; v_gene: TRBV3-1; j_gene: TRBJ2-5; d_gene: TRBD2; CDR3nt: TGTGCCAGCAGCCACTTTGTAGCGGGAGGAGAGACCCAGTACTTC; CDR3aa: CASSHFVAGGETQYF
abundance: .; len: 15; v_gene: TRBV11-1; j_gene: TRBJ2-3; d_gene: TRBD1; CDR3nt: TGTGCCAGCAGCTTTTTAGGACAGGGGGGAGATACGCAGTATTTT; CDR3aa: CASSFLGQGGDTQYF
abundance: many; len: 14; v_gene: TRBV20-1; j_gene: TRBJ2-3; d_gene: TRBD2; CDR3nt: TGCAGTGCGGATCAGCGGGAGGGGACAGATACGCAGTATTTT; CDR3aa: CSADQREGTDTQYF
abundance: many; len: 11; v_gene: TRBV29-1; j_gene: TRBJ2-1; d_gene: .; CDR3nt: TGCAGCGTTGAAGAGGGGGTGTCCGGAAACTTC; CDR3aa: CSVEEGVSGNF
abundance: medium-sized; len: 17; v_gene: TRBV7-6; j_gene: TRBJ2-2; d_gene: TRBD2; CDR3nt: TGTGCCAGCAGCTTTATTACCGGGACTAGCGGAACCGGGGAGCTGTTTTTT; CDR3aa: CASSFITGTSGTGELFF
abundance: many; len: 13; v_gene: TRBV6-4; j_gene: TRBJ2-1; d_gene: TRBD2; CDR3nt: TGTGCCAGCAGCGGGGGGTCCTACAATGAGCAGTTCTTC; CDR3aa: CASSGGSYNEQFF
abundance: many; len: 13; v_gene: TRBV24-1; j_gene: TRBJ1-4; d_gene: .; CDR3nt: TGTGCCACCAGTGGGAGGGGAGATGAAAAACTGTTTTTT; CDR3aa: CATSGRGDEKLFF
abundance: many; len: 14; v_gene: TRBV10-3; j_gene: TRBJ1-1; d_gene: .; CDR3nt: TGTGCCATGAGGGCCCCGGGCAGACACACTGAAGCTTTCTTT; CDR3aa: CAMRAPGRHTEAFF
abundance: .; len: 15; v_gene: TRBV12-3/TRBV12-4; j_gene: TRBJ2-7; d_gene: TRBD1; CDR3nt: TGTGCCAGCACCTCGGGGACAGGGACCACCTACGAGCAGTACTTC; CDR3aa: CASTSGTGTTYEQYF
abundance: many; len: 14; v_gene: TRBV13; j_gene: TRBJ1-1; d_gene: .; CDR3nt: TGTGCCAGCAGCCCGAGAGCCAGTAACACTGAAGCTTTCTTT; CDR3aa: CASSPRASNTEAFF
abundance: few; len: 12; v_gene: TRBV20-1; j_gene: TRBJ2-7; d_gene: .; CDR3nt: TGCAGTGCTACGGTACATGTCTACGAGCAGTACTTC; CDR3aa: CSATVHVYEQYF
abundance: few; len: 13; v_gene: TRBV25-1; j_gene: TRBJ1-2; d_gene: .; CDR3nt: TGTGCCAGCAGGGGGCAGAGGGACTATGGCTACACCTTC; CDR3aa: CASRGQRDYGYTF
abundance: few; len: 13; v_gene: TRBV6-1; j_gene: TRBJ1-6; d_gene: .; CDR3nt: TGTGCCAGCAGTGACTGGGAAGAATTACCCCTCCACTTT; CDR3aa: CASSDWEELPLHF
abundance: .; len: 14; v_gene: TRBV12-5; j_gene: TRBJ2-7; d_gene: .; CDR3nt: TGTGCTAGTGCCCTTAGCGTGACTGCCAGCGAGCAGTACTTC; CDR3aa: CASALSVTASEQYF
abundance: .; len: 15; v_gene: TRBV3-1; j_gene: TRBJ1-2; d_gene: .; CDR3nt: TGTGCCAGCAGTCAGGGGTCAGCCTCAAACTTTGGCTACACCTTC; CDR3aa: CASSQGSASNFGYTF
abundance: medium-sized; len: 15; v_gene: TRBV7-9; j_gene: TRBJ1-3; d_gene: .; CDR3nt: TGTGCCAGCAGCTTAAGCGGGTTCTCTGGAAACACCATATATTTT; CDR3aa: CASSLSGFSGNTIYF
abundance: .; len: 17; v_gene: TRBV13; j_gene: TRBJ2-1; d_gene: TRBD2; CDR3nt: TGTGCCAGCAGCCGGGGACTAGCGGTCTACTCCTACAATGAGCAGTTCTTC; CDR3aa: CASSRGLAVYSYNEQFF
abundance: many; len: 13; v_gene: TRBV5-5; j_gene: TRBJ1-2; d_gene: TRBD1; CDR3nt: TGTGCCAGCAGCTCACAGGGGAGGGATGGCTACACCTTC; CDR3aa: CASSSQGRDGYTF
abundance: many; len: 16; v_gene: TRBV7-3; j_gene: TRBJ2-1; d_gene: .; CDR3nt: TGTGCCAGCAGCTTAAGTCTCGGGAGCGGCTACAATGAGCAGTTCTTC; CDR3aa: CASSLSLGSGYNEQFF
abundance: medium-sized; len: 18; v_gene: TRBV7-3; j_gene: TRBJ2-3; d_gene: TRBD2; CDR3nt: TGTGCCAACGGCCGCGACTTTAGCGGGAGAGGGGCGAGAGATACGCAGTATTTT; CDR3aa: CANGRDFSGRGARDTQYF
abundance: .; len: 16; v_gene: TRBV7-8; j_gene: TRBJ1-6; d_gene: TRBD1; CDR3nt: TGTGCCAGCAGCTCTCAATCCAGGGGGCGGCGATCACCCCTCCACTTT; CDR3aa: CASSSQSRGRRSPLHF
abundance: .; len: 15; v_gene: TRBV20-1; j_gene: TRBJ2-7; d_gene: TRBD2; CDR3nt: TGCAGTGCTGACAGAACTAGCGAGTTATCCTACGAGCAGTACTTC; CDR3aa: CSADRTSELSYEQYF
abundance: few; len: 15; v_gene: TRBV2; j_gene: TRBJ1-1; d_gene: .; CDR3nt: TGTGCCAGCAGTGTTAATGGAGGAATGCCCGCTGAAGCTTTCTTT; CDR3aa: CASSVNGGMPAEAFF
abundance: .; len: 13; v_gene: TRBV20-1; j_gene: TRBJ1-2; d_gene: .; CDR3nt: TGCAGTGCTCAGGGCGAGGCGAGGAGGGGCTACACCTTC; CDR3aa: CSAQGEARRGYTF
abundance: few; len: 17; v_gene: TRBV6-2/TRBV6-3; j_gene: TRBJ2-7; d_gene: TRBD2; CDR3nt: TGTGCCAGCAGTTGGACTAGCGGGAGGGTAAACTCCTACGAGCAGTACTTC; CDR3aa: CASSWTSGRVNSYEQYF
abundance: medium-sized; len: 20; v_gene: TRBV6-2/TRBV6-3; j_gene: TRBJ2-2; d_gene: TRBD2; CDR3nt: TGTGCCAGCAGTTACAACCCTCCTCGGATAGCGGGAGGAGGCACCGGGGAGCTGTTTTTT; CDR3aa: CASSYNPPRIAGGGTGELFF
abundance: many; len: 16; v_gene: TRBV3-1; j_gene: TRBJ2-1; d_gene: TRBD2; CDR3nt: TGTGCCAGCAACTCCGGGACTAGCGCCTTGTACAATGAGCAGTTCTTC; CDR3aa: CASNSGTSALYNEQFF
abundance: many; len: 14; v_gene: TRBV7-6; j_gene: TRBJ1-1; d_gene: .; CDR3nt: TGTGCCAGCAGCTTAGAGCTGGGGAGGAGTGAAGCTTTCTTT; CDR3aa: CASSLELGRSEAFF
abundance: few; len: 16; v_gene: TRBV12-3/TRBV12-4; j_gene: TRBJ1-2; d_gene: .; CDR3nt: TGTGCCAGCAGTTTAGGATGGGGAATCAGCAACTATGGCTACACCTTC; CDR3aa: CASSLGWGISNYGYTF
abundance: once; len: 13; v_gene: TRBV7-6; j_gene: TRBJ2-1; d_gene: TRBD2; CDR3nt: TGTGCCAGCAAGCGGGGGGATGACAATGAGCAGTTCTTC; CDR3aa: CASKRGDDNEQFF
abundance: .; len: 16; v_gene: TRBV4-3; j_gene: TRBJ2-2; d_gene: .; CDR3nt: TGCGCCAGCAGCCAAGTCTACAGTTCGAACACCGGGGAGCTGTTTTTT; CDR3aa: CASSQVYSSNTGELFF
abundance: many; len: 13; v_gene: TRBV29-1; j_gene: TRBJ2-7; d_gene: TRBD2; CDR3nt: TGCAGCTTCAGGACTAGCGGGAGATACGAGCAGTACTTC; CDR3aa: CSFRTSGRYEQYF
abundance: few; len: 12; v_gene: TRBV6-1; j_gene: TRBJ1-1; d_gene: .; CDR3nt: TGTGCCAGCGCCCGGGGGGACACTGAAGCTTTCTTT; CDR3aa: CASARGDTEAFF
abundance: .; len: 17; v_gene: TRBV20-1; j_gene: TRBJ2-1; d_gene: TRBD2; CDR3nt: TGCAGTGCTACTCTAGGGACTAGCGGGAGGAGAGGCAATGAGCAGTTCTTC; CDR3aa: CSATLGTSGRRGNEQFF
abundance: .; len: 13; v_gene: TRBV6-1; j_gene: TRBJ1-1; d_gene: .; CDR3nt: TGTGCCAGCAGTATAGGGTGGAACACTGAAGCTTTCTTT; CDR3aa: CASSIGWNTEAFF
abundance: .; len: 11; v_gene: TRBV7-6; j_gene: TRBJ2-1; d_gene: .; CDR3nt: TGTGCCAGCAGCCCCGGGACAGAGCAGTTCTTC; CDR3aa: CASSPGTEQFF
abundance: .; len: 15; v_gene: TRBV9; j_gene: TRBJ2-1; d_gene: TRBD2; CDR3nt: TGTGCCAGCAGCGTAGCGGGGGGGGGCTACAATGAGCAGTTCTTC; CDR3aa: CASSVAGGGYNEQFF
abundance: .; len: 14; v_gene: TRBV7-9; j_gene: TRBJ1-2; d_gene: TRBD1; CDR3nt: TGTGCCAGCAGCTCAGAGGGACAGGGCTATGGCTACACCTTC; CDR3aa: CASSSEGQGYGYTF
abundance: .; len: 15; v_gene: TRBV4-1; j_gene: TRBJ1-1; d_gene: .; CDR3nt: TGCGCCAGCAGCCCCCCAAGCAGACTGAACACTGAAGCTTTCTTT; CDR3aa: CASSPPSRLNTEAFF
abundance: few; len: 14; v_gene: TRBV29-1; j_gene: TRBJ1-5; d_gene: TRBD1; CDR3nt: TGCAGCGTTGGTGGACAGGGCTTTGATCAGCCCCAGCATTTT; CDR3aa: CSVGGQGFDQPQHF
abundance: medium-sized; len: 15; v_gene: TRBV9; j_gene: TRBJ1-1; d_gene: .; CDR3nt: TGTGCCAGCAGCATGGGGGGGGGCACGGACACTGAAGCTTTCTTT; CDR3aa: CASSMGGGTDTEAFF
abundance: .; len: 16; v_gene: TRBV20-1; j_gene: TRBJ2-6; d_gene: .; CDR3nt: TGCAGTGCTAGAGATAAAATCAACTCTGGGGCCAACGTCCTGACTTTC; CDR3aa: CSARDKINSGANVLTF
abundance: many; len: 13; v_gene: TRBV5-1; j_gene: TRBJ1-2; d_gene: .; CDR3nt: TGCGCCAGCAGCTTGGACGGGTACGGGGGTCCCACCTTC; CDR3aa: CASSLDGYGGPTF
abundance: few; len: 14; v_gene: TRBV6-1; j_gene: TRBJ2-2; d_gene: .; CDR3nt: TGTGCCAGCGCGGGGATGCAGGGAGCCGGGGAGCTGTTTTTT; CDR3aa: CASAGMQGAGELFF
abundance: many; len: 16; v_gene: TRBV6-1; j_gene: TRBJ1-5; d_gene: .; CDR3nt: TGTGCCAGCTCCCCGGGGACACTTGCTAGCAATCAGCCCCAGCATTTT; CDR3aa: CASSPGTLASNQPQHF